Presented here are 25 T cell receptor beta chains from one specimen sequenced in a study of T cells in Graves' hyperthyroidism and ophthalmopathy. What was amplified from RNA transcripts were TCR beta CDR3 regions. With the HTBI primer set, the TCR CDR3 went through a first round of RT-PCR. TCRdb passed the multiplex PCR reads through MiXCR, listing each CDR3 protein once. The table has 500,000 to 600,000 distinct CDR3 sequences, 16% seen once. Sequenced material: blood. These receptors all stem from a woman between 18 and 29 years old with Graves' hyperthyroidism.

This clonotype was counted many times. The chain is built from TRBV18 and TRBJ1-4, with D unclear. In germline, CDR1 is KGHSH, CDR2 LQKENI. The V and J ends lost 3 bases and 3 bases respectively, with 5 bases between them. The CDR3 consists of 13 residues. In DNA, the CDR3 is TGTGCCAGCTCACCCGGGGCTAATGAAAAACTGTTTTTT. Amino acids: CASSPGANEKLFF.

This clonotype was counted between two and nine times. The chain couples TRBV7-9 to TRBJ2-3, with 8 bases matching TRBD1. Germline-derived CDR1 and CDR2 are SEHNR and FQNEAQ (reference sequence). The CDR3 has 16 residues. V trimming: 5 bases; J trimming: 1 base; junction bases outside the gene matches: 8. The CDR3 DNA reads TGTGCCAGCAGCCAGGGCAGGGGGCGACGCACAGATACGCAGTATTTT. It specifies CASSQGRGRRTDTQYF.

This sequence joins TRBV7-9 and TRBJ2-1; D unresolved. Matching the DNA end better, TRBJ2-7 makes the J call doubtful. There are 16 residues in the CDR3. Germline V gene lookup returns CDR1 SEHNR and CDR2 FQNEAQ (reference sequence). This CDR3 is CASSLFPNEPYNEQYF. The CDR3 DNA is TGTGCCAGCAGCTTATTCCCGAATGAACCCTACAATGAGCAGTACTTC.

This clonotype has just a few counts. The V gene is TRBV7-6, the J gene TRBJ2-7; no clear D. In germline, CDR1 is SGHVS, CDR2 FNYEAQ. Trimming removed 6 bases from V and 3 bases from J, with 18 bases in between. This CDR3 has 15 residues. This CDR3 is CASSPKPSSLYEQYF. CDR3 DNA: TGTGCCAGCAGTCCTAAGCCGAGTTCCCTCTACGAGCAGTACTTC. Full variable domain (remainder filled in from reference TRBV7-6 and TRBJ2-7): GAGVSQSPRYKVTKRGQDVALRCDPISGHVSLYWYRQALGQGPEFLTYFNYEAQQDKSGLPNDRFSAERPEGSISTLTIQRTEQRDSAMYRCASSPKPSSLYEQYFGPGTRLTVT.

Here the CDR3 DNA reads TGTGCCAGCAGTTTGAGGGGGCAATCCCTCCGGCCCCAGCATTTT. This sequence encodes CASSLRGQSLRPQHF. V is TRBV6-7 and J is TRBJ1-5; TRBD1 aligns across 7 bases. TRBV6-7 is sorted into the ORF group, with uncertain function. V lost 4 bases, J lost 9 bases, and 12 bases stayed unmatched. The CDR3 is 15 amino acids.

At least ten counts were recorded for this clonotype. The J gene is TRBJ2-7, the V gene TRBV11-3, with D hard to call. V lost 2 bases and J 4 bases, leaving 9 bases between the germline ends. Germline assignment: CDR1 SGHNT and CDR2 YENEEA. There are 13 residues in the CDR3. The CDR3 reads CASSLYTNYEQYF. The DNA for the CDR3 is TGTGCCAGCAGCTTATATACGAATTACGAGCAGTACTTC.

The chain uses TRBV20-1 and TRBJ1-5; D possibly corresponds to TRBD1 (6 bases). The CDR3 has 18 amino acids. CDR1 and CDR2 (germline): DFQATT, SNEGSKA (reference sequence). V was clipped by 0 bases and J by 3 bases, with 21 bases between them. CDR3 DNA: TGCAGTGCTAGAGATGCGGGCCAGGGGACCCGTGACAATCAGCCCCAGCATTTT. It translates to CSARDAGQGTRDNQPQHF.

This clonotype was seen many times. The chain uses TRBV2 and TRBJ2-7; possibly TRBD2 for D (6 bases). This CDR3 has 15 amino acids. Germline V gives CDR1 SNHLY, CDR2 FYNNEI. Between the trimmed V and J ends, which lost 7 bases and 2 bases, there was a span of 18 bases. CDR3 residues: CASKEGNRDPYEQYF. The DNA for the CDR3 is TGTGCCAGCAAGGAGGGGAATAGAGACCCCTACGAGCAGTACTTC. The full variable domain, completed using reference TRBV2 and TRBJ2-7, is EPEVTQTPSHQVTQMGQEVILRCVPISNHLYFYWYRQILGQKVEFLVSFYNNEISEKSEIFDDQFSVERPDGSNFTLKIRSTKLEDSAMYFCASKEGNRDPYEQYFGPGTRLTVT.

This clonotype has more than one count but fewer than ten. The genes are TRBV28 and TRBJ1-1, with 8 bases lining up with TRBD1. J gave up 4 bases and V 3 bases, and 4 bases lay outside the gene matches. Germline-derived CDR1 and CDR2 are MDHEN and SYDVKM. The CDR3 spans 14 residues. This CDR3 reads CASSLQGAFTEAFF. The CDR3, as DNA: TGTGCCAGCAGTTTGCAGGGGGCATTCACTGAAGCTTTCTTT.

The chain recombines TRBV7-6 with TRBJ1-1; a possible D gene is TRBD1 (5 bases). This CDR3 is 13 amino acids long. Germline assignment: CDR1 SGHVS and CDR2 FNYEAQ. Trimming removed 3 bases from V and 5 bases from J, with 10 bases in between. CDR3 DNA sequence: TGTGCCAGCAGCTTCCGGGACGGAACTGAAGCTTTCTTT. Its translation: CASSFRDGTEAFF.

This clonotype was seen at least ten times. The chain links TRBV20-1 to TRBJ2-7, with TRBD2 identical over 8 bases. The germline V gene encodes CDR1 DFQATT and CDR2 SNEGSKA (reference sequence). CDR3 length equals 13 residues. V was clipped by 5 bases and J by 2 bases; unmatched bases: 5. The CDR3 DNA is TGCAGTGCTTACTTAGCGGGGACCTACGAGCAGTACTTC. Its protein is CSAYLAGTYEQYF.

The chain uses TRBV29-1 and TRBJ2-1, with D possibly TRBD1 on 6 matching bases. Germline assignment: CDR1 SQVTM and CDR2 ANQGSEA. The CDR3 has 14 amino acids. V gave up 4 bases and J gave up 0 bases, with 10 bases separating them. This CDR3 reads CSVGGHGSYNEQFF. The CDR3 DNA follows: TGCAGCGTTGGGGGGCATGGCTCCTACAATGAGCAGTTCTTC.

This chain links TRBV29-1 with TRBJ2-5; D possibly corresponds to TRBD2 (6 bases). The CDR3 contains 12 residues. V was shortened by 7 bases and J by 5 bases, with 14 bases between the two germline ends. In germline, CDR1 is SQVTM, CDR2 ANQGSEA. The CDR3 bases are TGCAGCGCCTTTTTTGGAGGGGAGACCCAGTACTTC. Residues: CSAFFGGETQYF.

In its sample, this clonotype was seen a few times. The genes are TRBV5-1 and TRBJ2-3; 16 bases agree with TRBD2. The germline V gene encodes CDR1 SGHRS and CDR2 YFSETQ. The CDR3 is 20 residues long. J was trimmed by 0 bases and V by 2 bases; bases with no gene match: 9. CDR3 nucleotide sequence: TGCGCCAGCAGCTTAAGTCGTGGGACTAGCGGGGGGGCTAGCACAGATACGCAGTATTTT. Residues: CASSLSRGTSGGASTDTQYF.

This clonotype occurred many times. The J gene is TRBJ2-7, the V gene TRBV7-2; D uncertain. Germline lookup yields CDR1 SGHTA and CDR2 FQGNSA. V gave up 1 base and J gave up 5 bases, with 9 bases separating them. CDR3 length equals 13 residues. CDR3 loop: CASSLVGFNEQYF. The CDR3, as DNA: TGTGCCAGCAGCTTAGTAGGGTTCAACGAGCAGTACTTC.

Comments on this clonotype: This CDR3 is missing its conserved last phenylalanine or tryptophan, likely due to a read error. CDR3 in amino acids: CASRRGDLDSGANVLTS. DNA of the CDR3: TGTGCCAGCAGACGGGGGGACTTGGACTCTGGGGCCAACGTCCTGACTTCC. The gene calls are TRBV12-3 or TRBV12-4 and TRBJ2-6; 7 bases fit TRBD2. This CDR3 is built from 17 residues. The ends lost 6 bases at V and 0 bases at J; junction bases unmatched: 8.

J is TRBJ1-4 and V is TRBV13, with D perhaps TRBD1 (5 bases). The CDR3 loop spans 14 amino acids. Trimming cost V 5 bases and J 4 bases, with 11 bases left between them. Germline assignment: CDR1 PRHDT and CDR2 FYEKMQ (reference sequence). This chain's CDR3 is CASSLGRVNEKLFF. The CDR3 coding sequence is TGTGCCAGCAGCCTGGGCAGGGTTAATGAAAAACTGTTTTTT.

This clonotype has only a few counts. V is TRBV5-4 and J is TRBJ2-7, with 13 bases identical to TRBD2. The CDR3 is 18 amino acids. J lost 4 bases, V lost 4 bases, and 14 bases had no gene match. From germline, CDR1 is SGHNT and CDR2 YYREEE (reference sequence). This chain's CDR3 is CASSQERGLAGFGYEQYF. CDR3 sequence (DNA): TGTGCCAGCAGCCAAGAGAGGGGACTAGCGGGATTTGGGTACGAGCAGTACTTC.

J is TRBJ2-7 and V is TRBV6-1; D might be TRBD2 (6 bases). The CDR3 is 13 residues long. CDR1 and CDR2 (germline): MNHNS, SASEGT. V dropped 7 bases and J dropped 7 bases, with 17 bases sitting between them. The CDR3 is CASTLSGAEEQYF. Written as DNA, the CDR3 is TGTGCCAGCACCCTCTCGGGAGCAGAAGAGCAGTACTTC.

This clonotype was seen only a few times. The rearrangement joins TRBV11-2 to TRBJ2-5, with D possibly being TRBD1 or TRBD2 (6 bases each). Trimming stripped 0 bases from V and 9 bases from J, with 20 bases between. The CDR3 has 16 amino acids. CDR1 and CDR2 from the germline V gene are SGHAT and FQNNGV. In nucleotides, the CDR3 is TGTGCCAGCAGCTTAGAAAATCCGGGGGCCATCCTGGCCCAGTACTTC. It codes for CASSLENPGAILAQYF.

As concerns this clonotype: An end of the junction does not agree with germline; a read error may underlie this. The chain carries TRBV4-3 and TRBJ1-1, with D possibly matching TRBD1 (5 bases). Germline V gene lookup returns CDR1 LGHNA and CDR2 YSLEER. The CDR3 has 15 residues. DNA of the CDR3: TGCGCCAGCAGCCAACGCCCGGGGGGGGGGACTGAAGCTCTCTTT. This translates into CASSQRPGGGTEALF.

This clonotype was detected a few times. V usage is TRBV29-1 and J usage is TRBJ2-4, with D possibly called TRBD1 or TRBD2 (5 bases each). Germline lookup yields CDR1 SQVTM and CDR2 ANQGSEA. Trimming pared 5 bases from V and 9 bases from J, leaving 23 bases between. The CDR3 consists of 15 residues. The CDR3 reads CSVWLTAIDSGIQYF. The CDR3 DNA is TGCAGCGTTTGGTTGACAGCAATCGACAGCGGCATTCAGTACTTC. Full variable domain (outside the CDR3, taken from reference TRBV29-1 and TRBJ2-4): SAVISQKPSRDICQRGTSLTIQCQVDSQVTMMFWYRQQPGQSLTLIATANQGSEATYESGFVIDKFPISRPNLTFSTLTVSNMSPEDSSIYLCSVWLTAIDSGIQYFGAGTRLSVL.

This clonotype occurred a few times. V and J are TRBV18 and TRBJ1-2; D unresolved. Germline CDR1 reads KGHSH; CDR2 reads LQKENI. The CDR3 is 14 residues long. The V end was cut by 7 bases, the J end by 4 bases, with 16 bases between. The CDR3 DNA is TGTGCCAGCTATTCCAGAACAAGACCCTATGGCTACACCTTC. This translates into CASYSRTRPYGYTF.

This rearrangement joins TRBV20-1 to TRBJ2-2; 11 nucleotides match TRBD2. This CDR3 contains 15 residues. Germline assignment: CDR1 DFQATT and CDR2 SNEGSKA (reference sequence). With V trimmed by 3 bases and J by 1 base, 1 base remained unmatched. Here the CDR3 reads CSASGTSGNTGELFF. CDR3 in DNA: TGCAGTGCTAGTGGGACTAGCGGGAACACCGGGGAGCTGTTTTTT.

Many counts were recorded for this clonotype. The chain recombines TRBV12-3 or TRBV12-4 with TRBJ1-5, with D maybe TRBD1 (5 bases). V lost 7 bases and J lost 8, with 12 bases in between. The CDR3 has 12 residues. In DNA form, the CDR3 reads TGTGCCAGCACCATAGACAGTAAGCCCCAGCATTTT. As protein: CASTIDSKPQHF.